The clone carrying this TCR beta chain was recorded only once. There are 15 residues in the CDR3. Trimming shortened V by 8 bases and J by 6 bases, and 19 bases separated the two germline ends. Germline loops: CDR1 MDHEN, CDR2 SYDVKM. The repertoire was sequenced with immunoSEQ multiplex PCR; TCRdb's copy has only in-frame clones and lacks some. The sample has 250,000 to 350,000 clones; about nine tenths are singletons. These data belong to a study of blood T cell repertoires in COVID-19. As for the study in general: Whether acute or convalescent, the COVID-19 samples came from the United States, Italy and Spain. PBMCs, B-cell-depleted T cells, or T cells were the source of the cDNA or gDNA that made up the material.

Sequenced: peripheral blood. The chain carries TRBV28 and TRBJ2-2; tentative D call: TRBD1 (7 bases). The TCR was taken from a woman aged 55-69 years with acute or convalescent COVID-19. CDR3 sequence reads: CASLPGGLLAGELFF. Here the CDR3 DNA reads TGTGCCAGCCTTCCAGGGGGGCTCTTGGCCGGGGAGCTGTTTTTT. Variable domain in full (rest from reference TRBV28 and TRBJ2-2): DVKVTQSSRYLVKRTGEKVFLECVQDMDHENMFWYRQDPGLGLRLIYFSYDVKMKEKGDIPEGYSVSREKKERFSLILESASTNQTSMYLCASLPGGLLAGELFFGEGSRLTVL.